The 24 T cell receptor beta chains below were found in one sample sequenced in a study of shared clonotypes between healthy human individuals. Only in-frame clones appear in the TCRdb table, and some are missing; sequencing was by immunoSEQ multiplex PCR. The data show some 1 million clones, 60% to 80% seen once. What was sequenced was memory CD4+ T cells sorted from blood. Subset given: CD45RA-negative fraction. The receptors were sampled from a man between 18 and 29 years old in good health.

The V call is TRBV14, the J call TRBJ1-6, with a possible D match to TRBD1 (5 bases). The germline V gene encodes CDR1 SGHDN and CDR2 FVKESK. The length of the CDR3 is 15 residues. V was pared by 4 bases and J by 10 bases, with 17 bases between. CDR3 loop: CASSPAGAGRSPLHF. The CDR3 DNA follows: TGTGCCAGCAGCCCTGCCGGGGCCGGGAGGTCACCCCTCCACTTT.

The chain joins TRBV5-6 to TRBJ2-7, with unresolved D. CDR1 SGHDT and CDR2 YYEEEE come from the germline V gene. This CDR3 contains 11 residues. V gave up 2 bases and J gave up 5 bases, with 5 bases separating them. CDR3 nucleotides: TGTGCCAGCAGCTTTTGGGACGAGCAGTACTTC. This encodes CASSFWDEQYF.

The chain carries TRBV9 and TRBJ2-7; D may match TRBD1 or TRBD2 (6 bases each). The CDR3 runs to 15 residues. Trimming pared 3 bases from V and 1 base from J, leaving 14 bases between. Germline-derived CDR1 and CDR2 are SGDLS and YYNGEE. CDR3 DNA sequence: TGTGCCAGCAGCGCGGGCGGGACAAATTCCTACGAGCAGTACTTC. As protein: CASSAGGTNSYEQYF.

The chain couples TRBV2 to TRBJ2-7; D may be TRBD1 (6 bases). Germline lookup yields CDR1 SNHLY and CDR2 FYNNEI. The CDR3 loop spans 12 amino acids. Trimming shortened V by 5 bases and J by 3 bases, and 8 bases separated the two germline ends. The DNA for the CDR3 is TGTGCCAGCAGTTTACAGGGCTACGAGCAGTACTTC. Encoded protein: CASSLQGYEQYF.

CDR3 DNA: TGTGCCAGTTCGGACAGGGCGGCGGCCTCTGGGGCCAACGTCCTGACTTTC. The encoded protein is CASSDRAAASGANVLTF. The V call is TRBV19, the J call TRBJ2-6; 8 bases map to TRBD1. The ends lost 8 bases at V and 0 bases at J; junction bases unmatched: 9. Germline V gives CDR1 LNHDA, CDR2 SQIVND (reference sequence). The CDR3 runs 17 residues.

This clone was seen a few times. The sample contains more than one DNA sequence encoding this CDR3. This chain links TRBV7-9 with TRBJ2-1; tentative D call: TRBD2 (6 bases). The CDR3 is 15 residues long. The germline V gene has CDR1 SEHNR and CDR2 FQNEAQ (reference sequence). V dropped 1 base and J dropped 2 bases, with 9 bases sitting between them. The CDR3 DNA follows: TGTGCCAGCAGCTTAGAGGGAGGCCCCTACAATGAGCAGTTCTTC. Protein product: CASSLEGGPYNEQFF.

With respect to this clone: Other DNA sequences in the same sample also yield this CDR3. This chain joins TRBV11-3 and TRBJ2-3, with 8 bases fitting TRBD2. Per the germline V gene, CDR1 is SGHNT and CDR2 is YENEEA. The V and J ends lost 1 base and 2 bases, in that order; junction bases with no gene match: 2. This CDR3 is 15 amino acids long. The CDR3 loop is CASSLGGGSTDTQYF. For the CDR3, the DNA is TGTGCCAGCAGCTTAGGCGGGGGGTCCACAGATACGCAGTATTTT.

The J gene is TRBJ2-2, the V gene TRBV5-1; no clear D. The germline CDR1 and CDR2 sequences are SGHRS and YFSETQ. The CDR3 runs 13 residues. V was cut by 4 bases and J by 7 bases, with 11 bases left in between. CDR3 sequence (DNA): TGCGCCAGCAGCCTCGCGCATTTCGGGGAGCTGTTTTTT. Protein product: CASSLAHFGELFF.

This clone was detected ten times or more. V is TRBV2 and J is TRBJ2-7; D is ambiguous. The V end was cut by 2 bases, the J end by 4 bases, with 12 bases between. The CDR3 sequence is 14 residues long. Germline assignment: CDR1 SNHLY and CDR2 FYNNEI. The CDR3 DNA follows: TGTGCCAGCAGTGAACCCGCGAGTCCTTACGAGCAGTACTTC. Translating it yields CASSEPASPYEQYF.

The chain recombines TRBV13 with TRBJ2-1; D gene unclear. The CDR3 is made up of 14 amino acids. Germline V gene sequence: CDR1 PRHDT, CDR2 FYEKMQ (reference sequence). With 0 bases removed from V and 4 bases from J, the gap between germline ends came to 7 bases. This chain's CDR3 is CASSLGQIYNEQFF. The CDR3 DNA reads TGTGCCAGCAGCTTAGGACAGATTTACAATGAGCAGTTCTTC.

This chain connects TRBV28 to TRBJ1-6; D unresolved. Looked up from germline, CDR1 is MDHEN and CDR2 is SYDVKM. CDR3 length: 14 amino acids. V dropped 6 bases and J dropped 5 bases, with 11 bases sitting between them. CDR3 sequence: CASSLGRDNSPLHF. The CDR3 DNA is TGTGCCAGCAGCCTAGGGAGGGATAATTCACCCCTCCACTTT.

V usage is TRBV30 and J usage is TRBJ1-3, with D hard to call. This CDR3 has 13 residues. V lost 3 bases to trimming and J lost 0 bases, with 6 bases between them. Germline CDR1 is GTSNPN and CDR2 is SVGIG (reference sequence). CDR3 DNA: TGTGCCTGGAGATTAGGCTCTGGAAACACCATATATTTT. This translates into CAWRLGSGNTIYF.

The table lists this clone with many counts. The V and J genes are TRBV7-2 and TRBJ2-7; D gene unclear. Trimming stripped 4 bases from V and 4 bases from J, with 14 bases between. The germline V gene encodes CDR1 SGHTA and CDR2 FQGNSA. CDR3 length equals 14 residues. DNA for the CDR3: TGTGCCAGCAGCTCCCGTACCGGGCGATACGAGCAGTACTTC. The encoded protein is CASSSRTGRYEQYF.

The chain recombines TRBV6-6 with TRBJ1-6; D ambiguous. Per the germline V gene, CDR1 is MNHNY and CDR2 is SVGAGI (reference sequence). The CDR3 loop spans 14 amino acids. V was cut by 5 bases and J by 8 bases, with 13 bases left in between. The CDR3 loop reads CASSVLDRDSPLHF. As DNA, the CDR3 is TGTGCCAGCAGTGTGTTGGACCGGGATTCACCCCTCCACTTT.

The CDR3 nucleotides read TGTGCCACCAGCAGAGTTGTCTTCTACGAGCAGTACTTC. Translating it yields CATSRVVFYEQYF. The V gene is TRBV15, the J gene TRBJ2-7, with unresolved D. CDR1 and CDR2 from the germline V gene are LNHNV and YYDKDF (reference sequence). This CDR3 has 13 amino acids. Trimming left V 1 base short and J 3 bases short, with 7 bases between.

As for this clone: Other DNA sequences in this sample translate to the same CDR3. This chain uses TRBV11-2 with TRBJ2-6, with D possibly matching TRBD2 (6 bases). CDR3 size: 15 residues. Germline CDR1 reads SGHAT; CDR2 reads FQNNGV. Trimming shortened V by 5 bases and J by 0 bases, and 8 bases separated the two germline ends. The CDR3 loop is CASSAGLSGANVLTF. The DNA for the CDR3 is TGTGCCAGCAGCGCGGGACTCTCTGGGGCCAACGTCCTGACTTTC.

This clone was counted between two and nine times. The rearrangement uses TRBV9 and TRBJ1-1; TRBD1 aligns across 10 bases. This CDR3 is built from 15 residues. The J segment lost 5 bases and the V segment lost 0 bases, leaving 4 bases of the junction unmatched. CDR1 is SGDLS and CDR2 is YYNGEE in the germline V gene. CDR3 bases: TGTGCCAGCAGCGTAGTGCCGGGACAGGGGACTGAAGCTTTCTTT. Encoded protein: CASSVVPGQGTEAFF.

This chain connects TRBV5-5 to TRBJ1-4, with D perhaps matching TRBD1 (5 bases). The CDR3 length is 15 residues. Germline loops: CDR1 SGHKS, CDR2 YYEKEE (reference sequence). The V gene lost 1 base and the J gene lost 2 bases, with 9 bases spanning the gap. The CDR3, as DNA: TGTGCCAGCAGCTTGAAGTGGGGGACTAATGAAAAACTGTTTTTT. Its translation is CASSLKWGTNEKLFF.

The chain is built from TRBV5-1 and TRBJ2-3; D not resolved. CDR3 length: 15 residues. Germline-derived CDR1 and CDR2 are SGHRS and YFSETQ. The V end lost 3 bases, the J end lost 3 bases, and 14 bases lay between the germline ends. CDR3 in DNA: TGCGCCAGCAGCTCCAACCACCACCCAACAGATACGCAGTATTTT. It specifies CASSSNHHPTDTQYF. The whole variable domain, filled in from reference TRBV5-1 and TRBJ2-3, reads KAGVTQTPRYLIKTRGQQVTLSCSPISGHRSVSWYQQTPGQGLQFLFEYFSETQRNKGNFPGRFSGRQFSNSRSEMNVSTLELGDSALYLCASSSNHHPTDTQYFGPGTRLTVL.

V is TRBV19 and J is TRBJ1-2; no firm D call. The CDR3 runs 11 residues. The germline CDR1 and CDR2 sequences are LNHDA and SQIVND (reference sequence). Trimming pared 5 bases from V and 4 bases from J, leaving 5 bases between. The CDR3 loop is CASSYTYGYTF. The CDR3 nucleotides read TGTGCCAGTAGTTACACCTATGGCTACACCTTC.

This clone has only a few counts. One junction end disagrees with the germline gene, perhaps due to a read error. V gene TRBV28 combines with J gene TRBJ1-5; 9 positions agree with TRBD1. This CDR3 has 14 residues. The germline gives CDR1 MDHEN, CDR2 SYDVKM. The CDR3 coding sequence is TGTGCCAGCAGTTCCACAGGGGGCAAGCAGCCCCAGCATTTT. Its protein product is CASSSTGGKQPQHF.

Notes on this clone: Additional DNA sequences in this sample encode the identical CDR3. The chain couples TRBV5-1 to TRBJ2-7; 7 positions agree with TRBD2. CDR3 length equals 12 residues. Germline V gene lookup returns CDR1 SGHRS and CDR2 YFSETQ. The ends lost 4 bases at V and 5 bases at J; junction bases unmatched: 3. The CDR3 sequence is CASSRGRDEQYF. DNA of the CDR3: TGCGCCAGCAGCCGTGGGAGGGACGAGCAGTACTTC.

This sequence joins TRBV6-1 and TRBJ2-2; D remains unclear. Germline V gene lookup returns CDR1 MNHNS and CDR2 SASEGT. Trimming shortened V by 7 bases and J by 4 bases, and 10 bases separated the two germline ends. The CDR3 covers 13 residues. The CDR3 sequence: CASIRVGTGELFF. In DNA, the CDR3 is TGTGCCAGCATCAGAGTGGGCACCGGGGAGCTGTTTTTT.

The V gene is TRBV29-1, the J gene TRBJ1-1; D is unclear. Trimming took off 7 bases at V and 6 bases at J, with 15 bases between the two ends. CDR3 size: 12 residues. The germline CDR1 and CDR2 sequences are SQVTM and ANQGSEA. The CDR3 loop is CSGDRGKAEAFF. The CDR3, as DNA: TGCAGCGGTGACCGCGGCAAGGCTGAAGCTTTCTTT.